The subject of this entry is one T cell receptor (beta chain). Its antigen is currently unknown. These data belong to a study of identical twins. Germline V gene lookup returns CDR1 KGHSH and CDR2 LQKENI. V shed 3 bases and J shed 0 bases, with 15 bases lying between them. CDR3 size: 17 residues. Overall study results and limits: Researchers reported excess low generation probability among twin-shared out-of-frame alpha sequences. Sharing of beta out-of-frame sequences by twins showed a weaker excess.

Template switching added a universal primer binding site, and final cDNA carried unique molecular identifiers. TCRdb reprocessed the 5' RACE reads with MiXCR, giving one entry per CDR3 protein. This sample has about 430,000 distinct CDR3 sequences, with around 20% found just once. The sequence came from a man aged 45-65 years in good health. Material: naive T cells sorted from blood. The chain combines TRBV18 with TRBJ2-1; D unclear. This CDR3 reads CASSPYRTASSYNEQFF. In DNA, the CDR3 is TGTGCCAGCTCACCCTACCGGACGGCTAGCTCCTACAATGAGCAGTTCTTC.